What follows are 18 T cell receptor beta chains derived from one specimen sequenced in a study of T cells in Graves' hyperthyroidism and ophthalmopathy. Amplification of TCR beta CDR3 regions was performed using RNA transcripts as template. The HTBI set primed first-round TCR CDR3 RT-PCR. TCRdb re-analysed the multiplex PCR reads in MiXCR, keeping a single row per CDR3 protein. The sample lists approximately 600,000 distinct CDR3 sequences, about 17% occurring once. The sequencing sample was made of blood. The source of these receptors is a woman in her 30s with Graves' hyperthyroidism.

The chain employs TRBV7-2 and TRBJ2-3; 8 nucleotides match TRBD1. V dropped 0 bases and J dropped 3; count of bases not matched to a gene: 8. The CDR3 sequence is 17 residues long. Germline assignment: CDR1 SGHTA and CDR2 FQGNSA. CDR3 sequence reads: CASSLAAQGAGTDTQYF. The CDR3 nucleotides are TGTGCCAGCAGCTTAGCAGCGCAGGGGGCAGGGACAGATACGCAGTATTTT.

The chain employs TRBV27 and TRBJ2-1; D possibly matches TRBD1 or TRBD2 (5 bases each). This CDR3 has 13 residues. Per the germline V gene, CDR1 is MNHEY and CDR2 is SMNVEV (reference sequence). The germline V and J ends were trimmed by 4 bases and 8 bases, with 12 bases remaining between them. CDR3 protein: CASSSGLEYEQFF. The CDR3 nucleotides read TGTGCCAGCAGTTCGGGGCTAGAGTATGAGCAGTTCTTC.

Only a few counts were recorded for this clonotype. The genes are TRBV11-2 and TRBJ2-7; D perhaps matches TRBD1 (6 bases). This CDR3 comprises 14 residues. V was trimmed by 0 bases and J by 9 bases, leaving 15 bases between them. Looked up from germline, CDR1 is SGHAT and CDR2 is FQNNGV. CDR3 DNA: TGTGCCAGCAGCTTAGATTTAGGGGGTCCGTGGCAGTACTTC. This encodes CASSLDLGGPWQYF.

The chain carries TRBV7-9 and TRBJ1-2, with D unclear. V lost 4 bases and J lost 4, with 13 bases in between. Germline values: CDR1 SEHNR, CDR2 FQNEAQ (reference sequence). CDR3 length: 14 residues. This CDR3 is CASSSTSGGYGYTF. In DNA form, the CDR3 reads TGTGCCAGCAGCTCGACATCCGGTGGCTATGGCTACACCTTC.

The chain joins TRBV28 to TRBJ1-1, with D possibly TRBD1 on 5 matching bases. CDR1 is MDHEN and CDR2 is SYDVKM in the germline V gene. The CDR3 loop spans 16 amino acids. V was clipped by 10 bases and J by 0 bases, with 21 bases between them. The CDR3 loop is CANNSPGRRMNTEAFF. DNA for the CDR3: TGTGCCAACAACTCGCCGGGACGGAGAATGAACACTGAAGCTTTCTTT.

This clonotype was picked up a small number of times. The chain is built from TRBV3-1 and TRBJ1-1, with D unresolved. The V end was cut by 4 bases, the J end by 1 base, with 13 bases between. This CDR3 is 15 amino acids long. The V gene's germline CDR1 is LGHDT and CDR2 YNNKEL (reference sequence). The CDR3 loop reads CASSPPSWANTEAFF. The DNA for the CDR3 is TGTGCCAGCAGCCCACCTTCTTGGGCGAACACTGAAGCTTTCTTT.

The rearrangement joins TRBV28 to TRBJ2-1; D is perhaps TRBD2 (6 bases). Looked up from germline, CDR1 is MDHEN and CDR2 is SYDVKM. Deletions cut 6 bases from V and 9 bases from J, with 27 bases between. CDR3 length: 17 residues. The CDR3 sequence is CASRFTTETRGMGEQFF. The DNA for the CDR3 is TGTGCCAGCAGGTTTACTACCGAGACTAGGGGTATGGGTGAGCAGTTCTTC.

This clonotype was seen ten or more times. V usage is TRBV28 and J usage is TRBJ1-1, with D unresolved. CDR1 is MDHEN and CDR2 is SYDVKM in the germline V gene. Between the trimmed V and J ends, which lost 6 bases and 8 bases, there was a span of 10 bases. The CDR3 is 11 residues long. CDR3 protein: CASSLMSEAFF. The DNA of the CDR3 is TGTGCCAGCAGCTTAATGAGCGAAGCTTTCTTT. The full variable domain, with the rest looked up from reference TRBV28 and TRBJ1-1, is DVKVTQSSRYLVKRTGEKVFLECVQDMDHENMFWYRQDPGLGLRLIYFSYDVKMKEKGDIPEGYSVSREKKERFSLILESASTNQTSMYLCASSLMSEAFFGQGTRLTVV.

This clonotype showed up many times. The chain joins TRBV6-1 to TRBJ2-5; D unresolved. Trimming shortened V by 8 bases and J by 5 bases, and 9 bases separated the two germline ends. Germline CDR1 is MNHNS and CDR2 is SASEGT. The CDR3 has 11 residues. Here the CDR3 reads CASATRETQYF. CDR3 bases: TGTGCCAGCGCCACTCGGGAGACCCAGTACTTC.

This clonotype came up many times. This chain joins TRBV27 and TRBJ2-7, with 9 bases fitting TRBD1. The V gene's germline CDR1 is MNHEY and CDR2 SMNVEV (reference sequence). This CDR3 has 15 residues. The J segment lost 0 bases and the V segment lost 4 bases, leaving 4 bases of the junction unmatched. As DNA, the CDR3 is TGTGCCAGCAGTTCCGGACAGGGGAACTCCTACGAGCAGTACTTC. Protein product: CASSSGQGNSYEQYF.

This clonotype appeared many times. The chain employs TRBV28 and TRBJ2-1, with 7 bases fitting TRBD2. The CDR3 consists of 16 residues. Germline CDR1 reads MDHEN; CDR2 reads SYDVKM. The trim removed 3 bases at V and 4 bases at J, leaving 9 bases unmatched. CDR3 loop: CASSLGLAAPYNEQFF. CDR3 DNA sequence: TGTGCCAGCAGTTTGGGGCTAGCGGCCCCTTACAATGAGCAGTTCTTC.

The chain recombines TRBV5-6 with TRBJ1-2; D is unclear. This CDR3 comprises 18 residues. V lost 4 bases and J 3 bases, leaving 25 bases between the germline ends. CDR1 and CDR2 from the germline V gene are SGHDT and YYEEEE. The DNA of the CDR3 is TGTGCCAGCAGCCCGACAAAGGCTGGACCGATACAACACTATGGCTACACCTTC. Residues: CASSPTKAGPIQHYGYTF.

This chain uses TRBV12-3 or TRBV12-4 with TRBJ2-3, with 14 bases that match TRBD2. V lost 5 bases, J lost 7 bases, and 8 bases stayed unmatched. The CDR3 has 16 residues. The CDR3 DNA follows: TGTGCCAGCAGTCCGGGACTAGCGGGAGTTCTAAATACGCAGTATTTT. Encoded protein: CASSPGLAGVLNTQYF.

The rearrangement joins TRBV6-2 or TRBV6-3 to TRBJ1-2; D gene ambiguous. The CDR3 runs to 11 residues. The V gene's germline CDR1 is MNHEY and CDR2 SVGEGT. V was pared by 6 bases and J by 5 bases, with 7 bases between. Here the CDR3 DNA reads TGTGCCAGCAGATACACGTATGGCTACACCTTC. Encoded protein: CASRYTYGYTF.

The V call is TRBV6-2 or TRBV6-3, the J call TRBJ1-6; 9 bases fit TRBD1. The CDR3 contains 16 residues. V was pared by 7 bases and J by 14 bases, with 18 bases of the junction left unmatched. Per germline, CDR1 MNHEY and CDR2 SVGEGT. The CDR3 loop is CASIASSGTGRLALHF. CDR3 bases: TGTGCCAGCATCGCTTCTTCCGGGACAGGGAGGTTGGCCCTCCACTTT.

This chain connects TRBV20-1 to TRBJ1-2, with D possibly matching TRBD1 (5 bases). The CDR3 is 13 amino acids. The V and J ends lost 0 bases and 6 bases respectively, with 11 bases between them. CDR1 and CDR2 from the germline V gene are DFQATT and SNEGSKA (reference sequence). Here the CDR3 reads CSARDEGYDGYTF. CDR3 bases: TGCAGTGCTAGAGATGAGGGGTATGATGGCTACACCTTC.

In its sample, this clonotype was seen many times. V usage is TRBV28 and J usage is TRBJ1-2, with D maybe TRBD1 (5 bases). This CDR3 spans 12 amino acids. The germline gives CDR1 MDHEN, CDR2 SYDVKM. V lost 5 bases, J lost 7 bases, and 11 bases lay in between. CDR3: CASSRTGSGYTF. Written as DNA, the CDR3 is TGTGCCAGCAGTCGAACAGGCTCTGGCTACACCTTC.

The table lists this clonotype with a count of one. The chain links TRBV6-4 to TRBJ2-1; a possible D gene is TRBD2 (5 bases). The germline gives CDR1 MRHNA, CDR2 SNTAGT. The CDR3 is 16 residues long. The V end lost 5 bases, the J end lost 4 bases, and 18 bases lay between the germline ends. This chain's CDR3 is CASSFLLVGVYNEQFF. The CDR3 region has the DNA TGTGCCAGCAGTTTTCTACTAGTTGGGGTTTACAATGAGCAGTTCTTC.